A selection of T cell receptor beta chains follows, all from one sample in a study of control samples from healthy donors and cancer patients. Clones were sequenced by immunoSEQ multiplex PCR, and TCRdb holds only the in-frame ones, with some missing. The sample shows around 83,000 clones, 93% of them seen only once. Sequenced sample: PBMCs. Every receptor here comes from a woman aged 40 to 50 with lung cancer. Each CDR3 is given with its conserved first and last residue. The D gene is left open where the match is weak. Clone size is shown for a subset of rows, as once, few, many or a class of expanded clone.

J gene: TRBJ2-2; clone size: .; V gene: TRBV4-1; D gene: .; CDR3 protein: CASSLIRDRPGNTGELFF; CDR3 DNA: TGCGCCAGCAGCCTTATCAGGGACCGCCCTGGGAACACCGGGGAGCTGTTTTTT
J gene: TRBJ1-2; clone size: many; V gene: TRBV7-2; D gene: .; CDR3 protein: CASSLARQNYGYTF; CDR3 DNA: TGTGCCAGCAGCTTAGCGAGACAGAACTATGGCTACACCTTC
J gene: TRBJ2-1; clone size: once; V gene: TRBV14; D gene: TRBD2; CDR3 protein: CASSRPLGGGGSNEQFF; CDR3 DNA: TGTGCCAGCAGCCGCCCCCTTGGCGGGGGGGGATCCAATGAGCAGTTCTTC
J gene: TRBJ1-4; clone size: .; V gene: TRBV5-6; D gene: .; CDR3 protein: CASSSSYYSINEKLFF; CDR3 DNA: TGTGCCAGCAGTTCATCTTATTACTCAATCAATGAAAAACTGTTTTTT
J gene: TRBJ2-5; clone size: .; V gene: TRBV6-5; D gene: .; CDR3 protein: CASSSWTTQETQYF; CDR3 DNA: TGTGCCAGCAGTTCCTGGACGACTCAAGAGACCCAGTACTTC
J gene: TRBJ1-6; clone size: .; V gene: TRBV9; D gene: .; CDR3 protein: CASSPGTRFSPLHF; CDR3 DNA: TGTGCCAGCAGCCCTGGGACAAGATTTTCACCCCTCCACTTT
J gene: TRBJ1-3; clone size: .; V gene: TRBV2; D gene: .; CDR3 protein: CASSDLEGAGNTIYF; CDR3 DNA: TGTGCCAGCAGTGATCTGGAGGGGGCTGGAAACACCATATATTTT
J gene: TRBJ2-7; clone size: .; V gene: TRBV2; D gene: TRBD1; CDR3 protein: CASSRDRGLRYSYEQYF; CDR3 DNA: TGTGCCAGCAGTCGGGACAGGGGGCTCAGGTACTCCTACGAGCAGTACTTC
J gene: TRBJ1-2; clone size: few; V gene: TRBV19; D gene: TRBD1; CDR3 protein: CASSTGVGYTF; CDR3 DNA: TGTGCCAGTAGCACAGGGGTCGGCTACACCTTC
J gene: TRBJ2-3; clone size: once; V gene: TRBV19; D gene: TRBD2; CDR3 protein: CASSPRTSGEADTQYF; CDR3 DNA: TGTGCCAGTAGTCCACGGACTAGCGGGGAGGCAGATACGCAGTATTTT
J gene: TRBJ2-1; clone size: .; V gene: TRBV10-2; D gene: .; CDR3 protein: CASSLGGSYNEQFF; CDR3 DNA: TGCGCCAGCAGTCTCGGGGGTTCCTACAATGAGCAGTTCTTC
J gene: TRBJ2-7; clone size: .; V gene: TRBV7-2; D gene: .; CDR3 protein: CASSLSPNLYEQYF; CDR3 DNA: TGTGCCAGCAGCTTATCCCCGAACTTGTACGAGCAGTACTTC
J gene: TRBJ2-5; clone size: .; V gene: TRBV10-3; D gene: .; CDR3 protein: CAIRDPQGLETQYF; CDR3 DNA: TGTGCCATCAGAGATCCACAGGGCTTGGAGACCCAGTACTTC
J gene: TRBJ1-5; clone size: .; V gene: TRBV2; D gene: .; CDR3 protein: CASSSRTAYNQPQHF; CDR3 DNA: TGTGCCAGCAGTTCACGGACAGCTTATAATCAGCCCCAGCATTTT
J gene: TRBJ1-4; clone size: .; V gene: TRBV19; D gene: .; CDR3 protein: CASWRGDTSNEKLFF; CDR3 DNA: TGTGCCAGTTGGCGGGGGGACACAAGTAATGAAAAACTGTTTTTT
J gene: TRBJ1-2; clone size: .; V gene: TRBV19; D gene: TRBD1; CDR3 protein: CASLPTGVGNYGYTF; CDR3 DNA: TGTGCCAGCCTACCGACAGGGGTCGGAAACTATGGCTACACCTTC
J gene: TRBJ1-5; clone size: .; V gene: TRBV2; D gene: .; CDR3 protein: CASSSGPRDLYSNQPQHF; CDR3 DNA: TGTGCCAGCAGTTCCGGGCCCAGGGACCTCTATAGCAATCAGCCCCAGCATTTT
J gene: TRBJ1-6; clone size: .; V gene: TRBV2; D gene: .; CDR3 protein: CASSRGVGSPLHF; CDR3 DNA: TGTGCCAGTTCCCGGGGGGTAGGTTCACCCCTCCACTTT
J gene: TRBJ2-5; clone size: .; V gene: TRBV6-2/TRBV6-3; D gene: TRBD1; CDR3 protein: CASSYSTGQKYQETQYF; CDR3 DNA: TGTGCCAGCAGTTACTCGACGGGACAGAAGTACCAAGAGACCCAGTACTTC
J gene: TRBJ2-1; clone size: .; V gene: TRBV5-1; D gene: .; CDR3 protein: CASSLATLSYNEQFF; CDR3 DNA: TGCGCCAGCAGCTTAGCCACCTTATCCTACAATGAGCAGTTCTTC
J gene: TRBJ1-5; clone size: .; V gene: TRBV12-3/TRBV12-4; D gene: TRBD1; CDR3 protein: CASSWDRDQPQHF; CDR3 DNA: TGTGCCAGCAGTTGGGACAGAGATCAGCCCCAGCATTTT
J gene: TRBJ1-5; clone size: .; V gene: TRBV3-1/TRBV3-2; D gene: .; CDR3 protein: CASSQAGASNQPQHF; CDR3 DNA: TGTGCCAGCAGCCAGGCGGGGGCAAGCAATCAGCCCCAGCATTTT
J gene: TRBJ2-7; clone size: .; V gene: TRBV18; D gene: .; CDR3 protein: CASSPGQPKGEQYF; CDR3 DNA: TGTGCCAGCTCACCAGGACAGCCTAAAGGGGAGCAGTACTTC
J gene: TRBJ2-3; clone size: .; V gene: TRBV5-4; D gene: TRBD2; CDR3 protein: CASSTLAGGPRTDTQYF; CDR3 DNA: TGTGCCAGCAGCACCCTAGCGGGGGGGCCCCGCACAGATACGCAGTATTTT
J gene: TRBJ1-5; clone size: .; V gene: TRBV2; D gene: .; CDR3 protein: CASSVRPNNQPQHF; CDR3 DNA: TGTGCCAGCAGTGTCAGACCAAACAATCAGCCCCAGCATTTT
J gene: TRBJ2-1; clone size: .; V gene: TRBV5-8; D gene: TRBD1; CDR3 protein: CASSPRGLGVNEQFF; CDR3 DNA: TGTGCCAGCAGCCCCAGGGGGCTTGGTGTGAATGAGCAGTTCTTC
J gene: TRBJ2-2; clone size: .; V gene: TRBV7-2; D gene: TRBD1; CDR3 protein: CASSLVTGGGIGELFF; CDR3 DNA: TGTGCCAGCAGCTTAGTGACAGGGGGTGGGATCGGGGAGCTGTTTTTT
J gene: TRBJ1-5; clone size: .; V gene: TRBV4-1; D gene: .; CDR3 protein: CASSPGGGPSNQPQHF; CDR3 DNA: TGCGCCAGCAGCCCAGGCGGGGGTCCGAGCAATCAGCCCCAGCATTTT
J gene: TRBJ2-7; clone size: .; V gene: TRBV2; D gene: .; CDR3 protein: CASSVYRVGEQYF; CDR3 DNA: TGTGCCAGCAGTGTCTACAGGGTTGGCGAGCAGTACTTC
J gene: TRBJ2-7; clone size: .; V gene: TRBV5-1; D gene: .; CDR3 protein: CASSWTGGFPTYEQYF; CDR3 DNA: TGCGCCAGCAGTTGGACTGGGGGATTCCCAACCTACGAGCAGTACTTC
J gene: TRBJ1-4; clone size: .; V gene: TRBV27; D gene: .; CDR3 protein: CASSLSGPAHGEKLFF; CDR3 DNA: TGTGCCAGCAGTTTATCCGGGCCCGCGCATGGCGAAAAACTGTTTTTT
J gene: TRBJ1-3; clone size: .; V gene: TRBV6-6; D gene: TRBD1; CDR3 protein: CASRKGGAGGNTIYF; CDR3 DNA: TGTGCCAGCAGAAAAGGGGGCGCGGGTGGAAACACCATATATTTT
J gene: TRBJ1-2; clone size: .; V gene: TRBV9; D gene: .; CDR3 protein: CASSAVLNYGYTF; CDR3 DNA: TGTGCCAGCAGCGCCGTCCTTAACTATGGCTACACCTTC
J gene: TRBJ1-1; clone size: .; V gene: TRBV5-5; D gene: .; CDR3 protein: CASSRDNLNTEAFF; CDR3 DNA: TGTGCCAGCAGCCGGGACAACCTGAACACTGAAGCTTTCTTT
J gene: TRBJ1-2; clone size: .; V gene: TRBV24-1; D gene: .; CDR3 protein: CATRAGEDYGYTF; CDR3 DNA: TGTGCCACCCGTGCGGGCGAAGACTATGGCTACACCTTC
J gene: TRBJ1-3; clone size: .; V gene: TRBV30; D gene: .; CDR3 protein: CAWRVPGSSGNTIYF; CDR3 DNA: TGTGCCTGGAGAGTCCCCGGGAGCTCTGGAAACACCATATATTTT
J gene: TRBJ1-2; clone size: .; V gene: TRBV3-1/TRBV3-2; D gene: .; CDR3 protein: CASSSGSGGYTF; CDR3 DNA: TGTGCCAGCAGCTCAGGTTCTGGGGGCTACACCTTC
J gene: TRBJ1-2; clone size: .; V gene: TRBV30; D gene: .; CDR3 protein: CAWRPRIPRYGYTF; CDR3 DNA: TGTGCCTGGAGACCCAGAATACCCCGCTATGGCTACACCTTC
J gene: TRBJ2-1; clone size: once; V gene: TRBV28; D gene: .; CDR3 protein: CASSFGPRVLGGQQFF; CDR3 DNA: TGTGCCAGCAGTTTTGGTCCGCGAGTTCTCGGGGGCCAGCAGTTCTTC
J gene: TRBJ2-3; clone size: .; V gene: TRBV4-1; D gene: .; CDR3 protein: CASSQGGLNKRTDTQYF; CDR3 DNA: TGCGCCAGCAGCCAAGGAGGACTTAACAAAAGGACAGATACGCAGTATTTT
J gene: TRBJ2-3; clone size: .; V gene: TRBV21-1; D gene: .; CDR3 protein: CASSKARVAGVTDTQYF; CDR3 DNA: TGTGCCAGCAGCAAAGCAAGGGTAGCGGGGGTAACAGATACGCAGTATTTT
J gene: TRBJ1-6; clone size: .; V gene: TRBV12-5; D gene: .; CDR3 protein: CASGPGPRSYNSPLHF; CDR3 DNA: TGTGCTAGTGGGCCCGGTCCCCGCTCCTATAATTCACCCCTCCACTTT
J gene: TRBJ1-6; clone size: .; V gene: TRBV6-5; D gene: .; CDR3 protein: CASGPGPYNSPLHF; CDR3 DNA: TGTGCCAGCGGTCCCGGCCCCTATAATTCACCCCTCCACTTT
J gene: TRBJ2-2; clone size: .; V gene: TRBV11-2; D gene: TRBD1; CDR3 protein: CASSLGTGGSTGELFF; CDR3 DNA: TGTGCCAGCAGCTTAGGGACAGGGGGGAGCACCGGGGAGCTGTTTTTT
J gene: TRBJ1-2; clone size: .; V gene: TRBV6-5; D gene: .; CDR3 protein: CASINYYGYTF; CDR3 DNA: TGTGCCAGCATTAACTACTATGGCTACACCTTC
J gene: TRBJ1-1; clone size: .; V gene: TRBV4-2; D gene: TRBD1; CDR3 protein: CASSTTGAGTEAFF; CDR3 DNA: TGTGCCAGCAGCACGACAGGGGCTGGGACTGAAGCTTTCTTT
J gene: TRBJ1-2; clone size: few; V gene: TRBV5-1; D gene: .; CDR3 protein: CASSLTAGEYGYTF; CDR3 DNA: TGCGCCAGCAGCTTGACGGCAGGGGAGTATGGCTACACCTTC
J gene: TRBJ1-1; clone size: .; V gene: TRBV6-5; D gene: .; CDR3 protein: CASGRLGGGTEAFF; CDR3 DNA: TGTGCCAGCGGTAGGTTGGGGGGGGGCACTGAAGCTTTCTTT
J gene: TRBJ1-2; clone size: .; V gene: TRBV29-1; D gene: TRBD1; CDR3 protein: CSAGTDGYTF; CDR3 DNA: TGCAGCGCCGGGACAGATGGCTACACCTTC
J gene: TRBJ1-3; clone size: .; V gene: TRBV6-2/TRBV6-3; D gene: TRBD1; CDR3 protein: CASSYAEGGSGSGNTIYF; CDR3 DNA: TGTGCCAGCAGTTACGCCGAAGGGGGCAGCGGCTCTGGAAACACCATATATTTT
J gene: TRBJ2-1; clone size: .; V gene: TRBV15; D gene: .; CDR3 protein: CATSRDFRGPYNEQFF; CDR3 DNA: TGTGCCACCAGCAGAGATTTTCGGGGGCCCTACAATGAGCAGTTCTTC